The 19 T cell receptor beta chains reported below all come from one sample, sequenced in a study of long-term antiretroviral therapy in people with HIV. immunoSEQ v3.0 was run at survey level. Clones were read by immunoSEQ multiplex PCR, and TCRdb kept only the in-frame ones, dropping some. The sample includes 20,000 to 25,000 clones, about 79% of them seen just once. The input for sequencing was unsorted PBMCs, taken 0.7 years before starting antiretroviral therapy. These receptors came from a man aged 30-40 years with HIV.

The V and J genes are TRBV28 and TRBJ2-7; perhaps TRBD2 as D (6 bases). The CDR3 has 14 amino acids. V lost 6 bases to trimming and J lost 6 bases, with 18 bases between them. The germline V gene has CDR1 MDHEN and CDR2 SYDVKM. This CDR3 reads CASSPEGRETEQYF. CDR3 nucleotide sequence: TGTGCCAGCAGCCCGGAGGGCAGGGAAACCGAGCAGTACTTC.

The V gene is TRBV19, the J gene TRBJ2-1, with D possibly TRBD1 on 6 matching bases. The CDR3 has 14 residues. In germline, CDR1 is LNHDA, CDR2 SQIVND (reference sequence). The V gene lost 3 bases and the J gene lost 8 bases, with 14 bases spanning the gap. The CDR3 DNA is TGTGCCAGTAGTATTGGACAGTTTGGTGATGAGCAGTTCTTC. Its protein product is CASSIGQFGDEQFF.

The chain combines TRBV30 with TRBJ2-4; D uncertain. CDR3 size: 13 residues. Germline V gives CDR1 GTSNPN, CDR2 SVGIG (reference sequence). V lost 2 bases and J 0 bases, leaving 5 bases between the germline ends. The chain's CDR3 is CAWSSVAKNIQYF. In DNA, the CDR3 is TGTGCCTGGAGTTCGGTAGCCAAAAACATTCAGTACTTC.

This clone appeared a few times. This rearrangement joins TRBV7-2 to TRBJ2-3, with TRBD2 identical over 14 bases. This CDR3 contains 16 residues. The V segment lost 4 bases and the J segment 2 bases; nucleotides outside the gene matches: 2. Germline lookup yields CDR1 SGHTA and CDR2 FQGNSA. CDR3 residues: CASSSTSGRVTDTQYF. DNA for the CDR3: TGTGCCAGCAGCTCGACTAGCGGGAGGGTCACAGATACGCAGTATTTT.

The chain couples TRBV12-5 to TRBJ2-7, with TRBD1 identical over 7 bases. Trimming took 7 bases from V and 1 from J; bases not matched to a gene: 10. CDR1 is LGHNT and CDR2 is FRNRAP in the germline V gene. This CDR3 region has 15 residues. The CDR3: CASANDREPSYEQYF. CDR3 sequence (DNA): TGTGCTAGTGCCAACGACAGGGAACCGTCCTACGAGCAGTACTTC.

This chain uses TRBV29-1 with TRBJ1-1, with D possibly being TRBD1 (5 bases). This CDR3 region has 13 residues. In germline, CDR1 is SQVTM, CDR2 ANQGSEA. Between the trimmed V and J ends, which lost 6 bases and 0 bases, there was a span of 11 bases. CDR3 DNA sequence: TGCAGCGTGGGGGGACGTTTGAACACTGAAGCTTTCTTT. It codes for CSVGGRLNTEAFF.

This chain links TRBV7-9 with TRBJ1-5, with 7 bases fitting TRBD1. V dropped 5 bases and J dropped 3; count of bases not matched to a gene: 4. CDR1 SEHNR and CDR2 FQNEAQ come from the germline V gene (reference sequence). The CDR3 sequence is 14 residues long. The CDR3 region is CASSRTGTNQPQHF. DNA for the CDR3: TGTGCCAGCAGCAGGACAGGAACCAATCAGCCCCAGCATTTT.

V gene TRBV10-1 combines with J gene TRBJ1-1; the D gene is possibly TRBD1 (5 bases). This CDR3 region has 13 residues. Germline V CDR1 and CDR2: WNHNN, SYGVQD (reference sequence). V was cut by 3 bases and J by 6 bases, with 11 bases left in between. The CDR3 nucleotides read TGCGCCAGCAGTGACCCAGGGACGGCTGAAGCTTTCTTT. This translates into CASSDPGTAEAFF.

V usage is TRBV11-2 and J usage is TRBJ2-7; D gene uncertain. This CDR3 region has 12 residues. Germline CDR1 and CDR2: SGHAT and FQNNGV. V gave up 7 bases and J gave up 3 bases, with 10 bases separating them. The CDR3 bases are TGTGCCAGCACCGCCCAGTACTACGAGCAGTACTTC. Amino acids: CASTAQYYEQYF.

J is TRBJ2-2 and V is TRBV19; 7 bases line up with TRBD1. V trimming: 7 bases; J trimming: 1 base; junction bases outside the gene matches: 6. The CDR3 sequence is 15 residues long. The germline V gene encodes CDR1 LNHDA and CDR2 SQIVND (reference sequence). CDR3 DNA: TGTGCCAGTACTCCTCGACAGGGGAACACCGGGGAGCTGTTTTTT. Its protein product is CASTPRQGNTGELFF.

The CDR3 region is CASTRGRAAGGDEQFF. For the CDR3, the DNA is TGTGCCAGTACGCGCGGGAGGGCCGCGGGGGGGGATGAGCAGTTCTTC. This sequence joins TRBV19 and TRBJ2-1; 9 bases are shared with TRBD2. J lost 8 bases, V lost 7 bases, and 15 bases had no gene match. Per the germline V gene, CDR1 is LNHDA and CDR2 is SQIVND (reference sequence). This CDR3 is built from 16 residues. Variable domain in full (rest from reference TRBV19 and TRBJ2-1): DGGITQSPKYLFRKEGQNVTLSCEQNLNHDAMYWYRQDPGQGLRLIYYSQIVNDFQKGDIAEGYSVSREKKESFPLTVTSAQKNPTAFYLCASTRGRAAGGDEQFFGPGTRLTVL.

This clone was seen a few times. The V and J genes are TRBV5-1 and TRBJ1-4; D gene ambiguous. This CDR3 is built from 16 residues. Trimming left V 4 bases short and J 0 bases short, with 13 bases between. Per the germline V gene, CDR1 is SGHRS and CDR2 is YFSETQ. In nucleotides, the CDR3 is TGCGCCAGCAGCGACGGCCGCTTAGCAACTAATGAAAAACTGTTTTTT. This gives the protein CASSDGRLATNEKLFF.

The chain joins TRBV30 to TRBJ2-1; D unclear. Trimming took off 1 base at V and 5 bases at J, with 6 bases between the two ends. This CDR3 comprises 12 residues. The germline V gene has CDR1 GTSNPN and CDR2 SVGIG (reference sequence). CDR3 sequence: CAWSAQNNEQFF. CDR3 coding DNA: TGTGCCTGGAGTGCACAGAACAATGAGCAGTTCTTC.

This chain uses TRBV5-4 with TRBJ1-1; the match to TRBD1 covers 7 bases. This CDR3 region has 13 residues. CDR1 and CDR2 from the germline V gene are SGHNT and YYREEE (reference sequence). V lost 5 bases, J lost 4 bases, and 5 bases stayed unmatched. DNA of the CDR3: TGTGCCAGCAGTTTGACAGGGAGCACTGAAGCTTTCTTT. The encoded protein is CASSLTGSTEAFF.

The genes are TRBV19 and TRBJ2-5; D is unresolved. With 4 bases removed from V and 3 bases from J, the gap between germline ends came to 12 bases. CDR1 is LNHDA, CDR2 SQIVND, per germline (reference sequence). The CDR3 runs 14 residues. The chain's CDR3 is CASSRTTHEETQYF. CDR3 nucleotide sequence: TGTGCCAGTAGTAGAACGACTCACGAAGAGACCCAGTACTTC.

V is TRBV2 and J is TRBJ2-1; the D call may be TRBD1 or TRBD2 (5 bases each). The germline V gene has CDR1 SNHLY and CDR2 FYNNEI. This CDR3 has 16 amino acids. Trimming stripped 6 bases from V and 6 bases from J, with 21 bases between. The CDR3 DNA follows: TGTGCCAGCAGGGGACCCGGGTGGGGGATCGGCAATGAGCAGTTCTTC. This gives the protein CASRGPGWGIGNEQFF.

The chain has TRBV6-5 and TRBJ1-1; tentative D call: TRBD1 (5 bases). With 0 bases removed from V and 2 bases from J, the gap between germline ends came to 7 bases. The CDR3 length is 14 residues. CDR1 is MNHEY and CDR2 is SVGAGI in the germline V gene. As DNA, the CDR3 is TGTGCCAGCAGTTACTCGAGGACAAACACTGAAGCTTTCTTT. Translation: CASSYSRTNTEAFF.

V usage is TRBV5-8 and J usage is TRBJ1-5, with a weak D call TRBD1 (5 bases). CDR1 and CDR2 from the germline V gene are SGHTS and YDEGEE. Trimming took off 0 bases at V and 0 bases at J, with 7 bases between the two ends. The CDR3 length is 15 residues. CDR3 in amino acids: CASSLEGYSNQPQHF. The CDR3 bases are TGTGCCAGCAGCTTGGAGGGGTATAGCAATCAGCCCCAGCATTTT.

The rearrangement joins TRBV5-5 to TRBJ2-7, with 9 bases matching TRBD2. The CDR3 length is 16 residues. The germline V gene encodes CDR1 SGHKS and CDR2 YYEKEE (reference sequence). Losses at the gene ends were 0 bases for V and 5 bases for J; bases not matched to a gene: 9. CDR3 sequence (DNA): TGTGCCAGCAGCTTGGGGCCCGCGGGAGGGCCCGACGAGCAGTACTTC. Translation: CASSLGPAGGPDEQYF.